This T cell receptor beta chain appears in the sequencing data of a study of T cell responses to AZD1222 COVID-19 vaccine. V dropped 8 bases and J dropped 3; count of bases not matched to a gene: 14. This CDR3 has 17 amino acids. Germline CDR1 is SNHLY and CDR2 is FYNNEI. The table came from immunoSEQ multiplex PCR; TCRdb's copy has only in-frame clones and leaves some out. The sample holds 150,000 to 200,000 clones, 85% to 95% seen once. About this clone: Its matching antigen is unknown.

Study-wide points: Nearly half of spike-specific TCRs reportedly target variant regions that are unmutated in the B.1.351 and B.1.1.7 variants. Spike was spanned by vaccine-associated CD4 TCRs, with dominance at 160-218 and 743-854. Clonal diversity may have been underestimated, and the donors were mostly white British, with more females than males.

This TCR was sampled from an adult who received the AZD1222 COVID-19 vaccine. V is TRBV2 and J is TRBJ1-4; TRBD1 agrees at 8 bases. The sample in question was peripheral blood, obtained 28 days after the second AZD1222 dose. The CDR3 region has the DNA TGTGCCAGCCGCAGGGGCAGGGGGCGAAGGGCTAATGAAAAACTGTTTTTT. Encoded protein: CASRRGRGRRANEKLFF.